Below, 27 T cell receptor beta chains from the same sample are listed, as sequenced in a study of blood T cell repertoires in COVID-19. Sequencing used immunoSEQ multiplex PCR; TCRdb keeps in-frame clones, though not all of them. The table includes approximately 250,000 clones, around 86% detected once. Sequences were obtained from peripheral blood. The receptors stem from a man aged 35-49 years with active or convalescent COVID-19.

This clone has more than one count but fewer than ten. The chain has TRBV21-1 and TRBJ2-2; the D call in the table, TRBD2, was not verified against the DNA. TRBV21-1 is flagged as a pseudogene. The CDR3 contains 20 residues. The CDR3 DNA reads TGTGCCAGCAGCCCCCGAGGGGGGACTCCGGGGGGGACTTACACCGGGGAGCTGTTTTTT. This gives the protein CASSPRGGTPGGTYTGELFF.

CDR3 amino acids: CASSSTTDIQETQYF. CDR3 bases: TGTGCCAGCAGCTCCACGACGGACATTCAAGAGACCCAGTACTTC. The gene calls are TRBV4-2 and TRBJ2-5, with a tentative D call TRBD1 (5 bases). This CDR3 region has 15 residues. The V gene lost 5 bases and the J gene lost 2 bases, with 15 bases spanning the gap. Germline-derived CDR1 and CDR2 are LGHNA and YNFKEQ.

The CDR3 region has the DNA TGCGCCAGCAGCCTACCTAGCGGGGGAGTCACCGGGGAGCTGTTTTTT. Translating gives CASSLPSGGVTGELFF. The chain joins TRBV5-1 to TRBJ2-2; 10 bases match TRBD2. CDR1 is SGHRS and CDR2 is YFSETQ in the germline V gene. With 4 bases clipped from V and 4 bases from J, the junction kept 7 bases outside the gene matches. The CDR3 extends over 16 amino acids.

This clone was seen a handful of times. The gene calls are TRBV27 and TRBJ1-2; 10 nucleotides align to TRBD1. The J segment lost 0 bases and the V segment lost 0 bases, leaving 4 bases of the junction unmatched. CDR3 length equals 17 residues. Germline values: CDR1 MNHEY, CDR2 SMNVEV (reference sequence). The CDR3: CASSLSVGTGANYGYTF. As DNA, the CDR3 is TGTGCCAGCAGTTTATCTGTCGGGACAGGGGCTAACTATGGCTACACCTTC.

This chain connects TRBV5-1 to TRBJ2-2; 7 positions agree with TRBD1. Trimming removed 4 bases from V and 4 bases from J; junction bases left unmatched: 4. This CDR3 has 14 residues. Germline values: CDR1 SGHRS, CDR2 YFSETQ. CDR3 sequence reads: CASSQTGATGELFF. CDR3 coding DNA: TGCGCCAGCAGCCAAACAGGGGCCACCGGGGAGCTGTTTTTT.

The J gene is TRBJ1-5, the V gene TRBV27; D gene uncertain. This CDR3 contains 15 residues. V was pared by 5 bases and J by 3 bases, with 14 bases between. CDR1 is MNHEY and CDR2 is SMNVEV in the germline V gene (reference sequence). CDR3 sequence reads: CASSLMTGYNQPQHF. CDR3 nucleotide sequence: TGTGCCAGCAGTCTCATGACGGGGTACAATCAGCCCCAGCATTTT.

The J gene is TRBJ2-3, the V gene TRBV6-5, with 11 bases matching TRBD1. With V trimmed by 5 bases and J by 5 bases, 6 bases remained unmatched. Per germline, CDR1 MNHEY and CDR2 SVGAGI. There are 15 residues in the CDR3. The CDR3 reads CASSRGQGARDTQYF. In nucleotides, the CDR3 is TGTGCCAGCAGTCGAGGACAGGGGGCACGAGATACGCAGTATTTT.

The V and J genes are TRBV5-5 and TRBJ1-2; possibly TRBD1 for D (5 bases). The CDR3 is 17 residues long. From germline, CDR1 is SGHKS and CDR2 YYEKEE (reference sequence). Trimming stripped 1 base from V and 1 base from J, with 17 bases between. The CDR3 coding sequence is TGTGCCAGCAGCTTGCTGACAGCCCGAACTATTAACTATGGCTACACCTTC. Protein product: CASSLLTARTINYGYTF.

CDR3 nucleotides: TGTGCCAGCAGGACAGGACAGAACACCGGGGAGCTGTTTTTT. Its protein product is CASRTGQNTGELFF. V and J are TRBV28 and TRBJ2-2, with D tentatively TRBD1 (6 bases). V was clipped by 6 bases and J by 1 base, with 9 bases between them. The CDR3 is made up of 14 amino acids. The V gene's germline CDR1 is MDHEN and CDR2 SYDVKM.

The chain is built from TRBV24-1 and TRBJ2-1; the D gene is possibly TRBD2 (5 bases). Germline V CDR1 and CDR2: KGHDR, SFDVKD. The CDR3 runs to 14 residues. V shed 0 bases and J shed 8 bases, with 10 bases lying between them. The CDR3 nucleotides are TGTGCCACCAGTGATTTGCGGGGTGAAGATGAGCAGTTCTTC. Residues: CATSDLRGEDEQFF.

The chain employs TRBV19 and TRBJ1-4; TRBD1 matches at 7 bases. The germline CDR1 and CDR2 sequences are LNHDA and SQIVND (reference sequence). The CDR3 covers 12 residues. J lost 15 bases, V lost 6 bases, and 10 bases had no gene match. In DNA, the CDR3 is TGTGCCAGTAGCACACAGGGGCAGGTCTTGTTTTTT. Amino acid sequence: CASSTQGQVLFF.

The chain joins TRBV7-3 to TRBJ2-3, with 12 bases aligning to TRBD2. Looked up from germline, CDR1 is SGHTA and CDR2 is FQGTGA. The CDR3 is 15 amino acids. With V trimmed by 3 bases and J by 4 bases, 2 bases remained unmatched. CDR3 nucleotides: TGTGCCAGCAGCTTGACTAGCGGGAGAGCAGATACGCAGTATTTT. This sequence encodes CASSLTSGRADTQYF.

V usage is TRBV9 and J usage is TRBJ1-6, with TRBD1 matching over 7 bases. Per the germline V gene, CDR1 is SGDLS and CDR2 is YYNGEE. V dropped 1 base and J dropped 7; count of bases not matched to a gene: 11. CDR3 length equals 17 residues. CDR3 coding DNA: TGTGCCAGCAGCGTATTTGGTAGGACAGGAAAGAATTCACCCCTCCACTTT. Translation: CASSVFGRTGKNSPLHF.

The rearrangement links TRBV5-1 to TRBJ1-1; no reliable D call. The germline V gene encodes CDR1 SGHRS and CDR2 YFSETQ. Trimming cost V 4 bases and J 1 base, with 8 bases left between them. CDR3 length: 13 residues. The CDR3 protein is CASSRQENTEAFF. CDR3 sequence (DNA): TGCGCCAGCAGCCGCCAGGAGAACACTGAAGCTTTCTTT.

The rearrangement uses TRBV2 and TRBJ1-1; the D gene is possibly TRBD1 (6 bases). The V and J ends lost 3 bases and 5 bases respectively, with 13 bases between them. In germline, CDR1 is SNHLY, CDR2 FYNNEI. CDR3 length: 14 amino acids. The CDR3 region is CASSDSGGLTEAFF. The CDR3 DNA is TGTGCCAGCAGTGACTCGGGGGGCTTAACTGAAGCTTTCTTT.

A remark on this clone: One end of the junction fails to match germline, which may point to a read error. The chain links TRBV9 to TRBJ2-3; D might be TRBD2 (7 bases). The CDR3 covers 14 residues. Germline V CDR1 and CDR2: SGDLS, YYNGEE. For the CDR3, the DNA is TGTGTCAGCAGCCGGGGGGCGATCGAGGATACGCAGTATTTT. Its protein product is CVSSRGAIEDTQYF.

The rearrangement joins TRBV5-1 to TRBJ2-2; TRBD2 aligns across 10 bases. V lost 7 bases to trimming and J lost 8 bases; unmatched junction nucleotides: 17. The CDR3 is made up of 17 amino acids. CDR1 is SGHRS and CDR2 is YFSETQ in the germline V gene. CDR3 protein: CASGDTGTSVWKGELFF. The CDR3 coding sequence is TGCGCCAGCGGAGACACAGGGACTAGCGTTTGGAAGGGGGAGCTGTTTTTT.

The V call is TRBV3-1 (or the pseudogene TRBV3-2), the J call TRBJ1-6; 7 bases align to TRBD1. CDR1 is LGHDT and CDR2 is YNNKEL in the germline V gene (reference sequence). The trim removed 1 base at V and 4 bases at J, leaving 4 bases unmatched. This CDR3 region has 16 residues. The CDR3 loop reads CASSQGTGPYNSPLHF. For the CDR3, the DNA is TGTGCCAGCAGCCAAGGGACAGGCCCTTATAATTCACCCCTCCACTTT.

The gene calls are TRBV6-4 and TRBJ2-1, with 14 bases matching TRBD2. Germline CDR1 MRHNA, CDR2 SNTAGT. With 3 bases clipped from V and 8 bases from J, the junction kept 3 bases outside the gene matches. The CDR3 loop spans 15 amino acids. Here the CDR3 DNA reads TGTGCCAGCAGTGAACGACTAGCGGGAGGGGATGAGCAGTTCTTC. Its translation: CASSERLAGGDEQFF.

This sequence joins TRBV7-3 and TRBJ1-2; TRBD1 matches at 8 bases. Germline lookup yields CDR1 SGHTA and CDR2 FQGTGA. V was clipped by 5 bases and J by 6 bases; unmatched bases: 5. The CDR3 loop spans 13 amino acids. The CDR3 sequence is CASSVTGADGYTF. CDR3 DNA: TGTGCCAGCAGCGTGACAGGGGCAGATGGCTACACCTTC.

This chain connects TRBV3-1 (or the pseudogene TRBV3-2) to TRBJ2-2; D is unresolved. Trimming removed 1 base from V and 10 bases from J, with 4 bases in between. Germline CDR1 and CDR2: LGHDT and YNNKEL (reference sequence). This CDR3 is 11 amino acids long. CDR3 protein: CASSQAKELFF. The CDR3 DNA sequence: TGTGCCAGCAGCCAAGCCAAGGAGCTGTTTTTT.

V and J are TRBV5-4 and TRBJ2-7; D unclear. The CDR3 totals 12 residues. Trimming removed 1 base at V and 6 bases at J, with 8 bases between. Germline loops: CDR1 SGHNT, CDR2 YYREEE (reference sequence). CDR3: CASSLPMREQYF. The CDR3 DNA reads TGTGCCAGCAGCTTGCCCATGCGCGAGCAGTACTTC.

The chain is built from TRBV7-9 and TRBJ2-5; D is ambiguous. CDR3 length equals 11 residues. CDR1 is SEHNR and CDR2 is FQNEAQ in the germline V gene (reference sequence). The V end lost 5 bases, the J end lost 5 bases, and 6 bases lay between the germline ends. The CDR3 coding sequence is TGTGCCAGCAGCCAAGCCGAGACCCAGTACTTC. Encoded protein: CASSQAETQYF. The variable domain in full, completed from reference TRBV7-9 and TRBJ2-5, reads DTGVSQNPRHKITKRGQNVTFRCDPISEHNRLYWYRQTLGQGPEFLTYFQNEAQLEKSRLLSDRFSAERPKGSFSTLEIQRTEQGDSAMYLCASSQAETQYFGPGTRLLVL.

The chain carries TRBV19 and TRBJ1-2; 12 bases fit TRBD1. CDR1 and CDR2 (germline): LNHDA, SQIVND (reference sequence). The CDR3 runs to 16 residues. The V gene end was trimmed by 6 bases and the J gene end by 4 bases; junction bases not matched to a gene: 9. CDR3 sequence (DNA): TGTGCCAGTAGCCCGGGACAGGGGGCGCGGGGCTATGGCTACACCTTC. This translates into CASSPGQGARGYGYTF.

This rearrangement joins TRBV10-1 to TRBJ2-7; 9 positions agree with TRBD1. Trimming cost V 10 bases and J 6 bases; bases outside gene matches: 10. Germline CDR1 reads WNHNN; CDR2 reads SYGVQD (reference sequence). The CDR3 is made up of 13 amino acids. The CDR3 sequence: CATNTGTGLEQYF. CDR3 coding DNA: TGCGCCACCAACACCGGGACAGGGCTCGAGCAGTACTTC.

V and J are TRBV28 and TRBJ1-2; TRBD1 might be the D (6 bases). V was clipped by 2 bases and J by 4 bases, with 11 bases between them. This CDR3 region has 14 residues. Germline V CDR1 and CDR2: MDHEN, SYDVKM. Written as DNA, the CDR3 is TGTGCCAGCAGTTTAGGGGGGGGCGGCTATGGCTACACCTTC. Protein: CASSLGGGGYGYTF.

This chain connects TRBV5-6 to TRBJ2-7; a weak D match, TRBD2 (6 bases). Trimming removed 2 bases at V and 2 bases at J, with 8 bases between. The CDR3 covers 13 residues. Germline loops: CDR1 SGHDT, CDR2 YYEEEE. CDR3 sequence reads: CASSFTGAYEQYF. CDR3 coding DNA: TGTGCCAGCAGCTTTACGGGAGCCTACGAGCAGTACTTC.